This TCR beta chain comes out of a study of cytomegalovirus exposure and HLA in healthy donors listed by TCRdb under 2017. Notes on the research overall: According to a later analysis, one platform produced both the roughly 130 validation repertoires and the 666 repertoires of the first cohort. The study was designed to test whether signatures of past pathogen exposure could be identified by cataloging public T cell receptors. Along with the 666-subject first cohort, a separate validation cohort of 120 different subjects was used. High-throughput TCR immunosequencing, statistical association of individual TCRs with disease status, and machine learning were combined to predict cytomegalovirus infection status. Summary of the overall study and its limitations: Of the cluster scores, roughly 95% were above 0 in a later analysis, which found that TCRs clustered in the first cohort also tended to co-occur in the approximately 120 validation repertoires. The classifier was reported to diagnose cytomegalovirus status with high specificity and sensitivity in both the original cohort and the validation cohort. The validation cohort had no HLA typing available for a later analysis, so co-occurrence within that cohort was assessed over all 110 or so repertoires. The study listed 150 to 200 TCR beta chains as associated with cytomegalovirus. It was suggested by the authors that the approach could potentially be generalized to other disease states and immunological phenotypes. Most TCR sequences were observed very rarely across donors, whereas some public TCRs were present in many individuals. In vitro tests confirmed that a few of the cytomegalovirus-associated TCR beta chains recognize cytomegalovirus antigens.

Library preparation employed the immunoSEQ multiplex PCR assay. Regarding the original processing steps: A statistical classification framework was developed to diagnose cytomegalovirus status using the catalog of TCR beta chain sequences. TCRdb took over this immuneACCESS table, retaining in-frame rearrangements with V and J assigned. Such tables are incomplete; in checked studies, under half of the missing clones stem from an unresolved V gene, and the remainder is unexplained. For V, J and clone size, that table is used; D and trimming come from the DNA. In this sample the table shows more than 110,000 clones, roughly nine tenths of which occur a single time. Less than 3.5% of the sample is held by the ten biggest clonotypes. Notes on this clone: This clone's antigen is unknown. No much larger clone exists at a distance of one base, and base qualities are not known.

Donors formed part of the validation cohort, which comprised about 130 subjects and was distinct from the first cohort of roughly 600 subjects. The TCR sequence derives from a young man in good health and CMV-seronegative. Sequencing was carried out using PBMCs.

CDR3 protein: CASSPEEVVGTQYF. In nucleotide form, the sequence is TGTGCCAGCAGCCCTGAGGAGGTTGTGGGGACCCAGTACTTC. The chain uses TRBV7-2 and TRBJ2-5; D gene: possibly TRBD2, on 5 matching bases. The germline V gene sets CDR1 to SGHTA and CDR2 to FQGNSA. Cut back by 5 bases and 7 bases, the V and J ends lie 17 bases apart. The CDR3, cysteine through phenylalanine, is 14 amino acids long. The DNA shown is the 42-base CDR3, in frame from base 1.